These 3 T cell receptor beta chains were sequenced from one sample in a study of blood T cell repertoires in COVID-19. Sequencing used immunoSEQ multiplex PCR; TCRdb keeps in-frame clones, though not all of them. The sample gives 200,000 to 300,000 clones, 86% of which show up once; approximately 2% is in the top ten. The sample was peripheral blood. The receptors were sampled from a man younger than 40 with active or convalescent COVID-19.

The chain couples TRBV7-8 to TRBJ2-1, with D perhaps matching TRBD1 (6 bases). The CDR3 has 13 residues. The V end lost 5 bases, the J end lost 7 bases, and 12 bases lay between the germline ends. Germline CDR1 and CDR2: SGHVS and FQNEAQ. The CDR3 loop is CASSKAQGNEQFF. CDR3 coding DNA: TGTGCCAGCAGCAAAGCACAGGGTAATGAGCAGTTCTTC. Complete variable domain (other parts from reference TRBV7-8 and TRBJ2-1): GAGVSQSPRYKVAKRGQDVALRCDPISGHVSLFWYQQALGQGPEFLTYFQNEAQLDKSGLPSDRFFAERPEGSVSTLKIQRTQQEDSAVYLCASSKAQGNEQFFGPGTRLTVL.

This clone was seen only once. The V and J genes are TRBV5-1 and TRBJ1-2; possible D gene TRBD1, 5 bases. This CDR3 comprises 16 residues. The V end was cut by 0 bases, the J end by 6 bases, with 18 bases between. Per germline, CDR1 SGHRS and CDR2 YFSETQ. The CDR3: CASSLADTRAGHGYTF. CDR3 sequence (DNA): TGCGCCAGCAGCTTGGCCGATACGCGGGCGGGGCATGGCTACACCTTC.

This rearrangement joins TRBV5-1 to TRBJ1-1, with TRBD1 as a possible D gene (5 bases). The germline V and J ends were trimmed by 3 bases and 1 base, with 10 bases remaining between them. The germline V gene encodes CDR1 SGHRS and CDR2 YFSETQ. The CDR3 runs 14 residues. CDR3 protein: CASSSWGENTEAFF. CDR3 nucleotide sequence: TGCGCCAGCAGCTCCTGGGGGGAGAACACTGAAGCTTTCTTT.